This T cell receptor beta chain was found in a study of T cell responses to AZD1222 COVID-19 vaccine. Study findings and constraints: Reportedly, nearly half of unique spike TCRs recognized epitopes outside B.1.351/B.1.1.7 mutations. Just 6 or 7 people given AZD1222 tested seropositive at baseline. Females outnumbered males among donors, who were mostly white British; clonal diversity was possibly underestimated.

Method: immunoSEQ multiplex PCR; TCRdb's copy keeps in-frame clones and lacks some. This sample has about 130,000 clones, with 92% found just once. Germline CDR1 is SGHTA and CDR2 is FQGTGA. The CDR3 contains 14 residues. Trimming cost V 4 bases and J 8 bases, with 12 bases left between them. Worth noting for this clone: The antigen is undetermined.

The chain employs TRBV7-3 and TRBJ1-6, with D possibly being TRBD1 (6 bases). Sequencing used peripheral blood, obtained on day 0 of AZD1222 vaccination. The TCR was taken from an adult in good health. CDR3 sequence: CASSSQGSDSPLHF. CDR3 nucleotide sequence: TGTGCCAGCAGCTCCCAGGGGTCGGATTCACCCCTCCACTTT.